This T cell receptor beta chain was found in a study of molecular identifiers for immune sequencing clone quantification. General study findings and limits: Clones with over 20 RNA copies captured over 99% of effector molecules but under 1% of naive ones.

This CDR3 comprises 14 residues. The J segment lost 10 bases and the V segment lost 6 bases, leaving 8 bases of the junction unmatched. Germline V gene sequence: CDR1 SGHAT, CDR2 FQNNGV. TCRdb reanalysed the PCR reads using MiXCR and keeps one entry per CDR3 protein. This sample has over 70,000 distinct CDR3 sequences, with more than 20% found just once. Points on this clonotype: Antigen specificity is unknown.

The sample comprised naive CD8+ T cells from blood, with Jurkat cell RNA spiked in. Subset in this sample: FACS-sorted CD8+CD4-CCR7+CD45RA+ naive T cells. The chain is built from TRBV11-2 and TRBJ2-1; 11 positions match TRBD2. The source is a human donor in good health. Some libraries in this study had Jurkat cell RNA spiked in. This CDR3 is CASSFSGGAFEQFF. In nucleotides, the CDR3 is TGTGCCAGCAGTTTTAGCGGGGGGGCCTTCGAGCAGTTCTTC.